The next 21 T cell receptor beta chains were all read from a single sample in a study of shared clonotypes between healthy human individuals (dated by TCRdb to 2019 to 2021). Libraries were built with the immunoSEQ multiplex PCR assay. TCRdb holds this immuneACCESS table with in-frame rearrangements only. Some clones are missing; in checked studies, unresolved V genes explain under half, and the rest has no known cause. This sample is represented by 2 million to 2.5 million clones; about 92% of them were singletons. The ten biggest clones cover under 0.45% of the sample. The specimen sequenced was naive CD4+ T cells from PBMCs. According to the study, the label for this sample's cell subset or site signals: CD45RA+ positively selected. The receptor set was obtained from a man younger than 35 in good health. Some clones in this sample may be carry-over from other donors' samples.

The chain is built from TRBV7-3 and TRBJ1-1, with 8 bases matching TRBD1. With V trimmed by 5 bases and J by 4 bases, 9 bases remained unmatched. Germline assignment: CDR1 SGHTA and CDR2 FQGTGA. This CDR3 region has 15 residues. The CDR3 sequence: CASSQQGAGSTEAFF. In nucleotides, the CDR3 is TGTGCCAGCAGCCAGCAGGGGGCGGGGAGCACTGAAGCTTTCTTT.

The chain recombines TRBV4-1 with TRBJ1-4; D unclear. Per germline, CDR1 MGHRA and CDR2 YSYEKL. The CDR3 spans 16 residues. V lost 1 base and J lost 0, with 9 bases in between. DNA for the CDR3: TGCGCCAGCAGCCAAGCTGACGGATCAACTAATGAAAAACTGTTTTTT. Residues: CASSQADGSTNEKLFF.

The chain recombines TRBV6-6 with TRBJ2-7; 8 nucleotides match TRBD1. The J segment lost 4 bases and the V segment lost 2 bases, leaving 10 bases of the junction unmatched. This CDR3 comprises 16 residues. The V gene's germline CDR1 is MNHNY and CDR2 SVGAGI (reference sequence). The CDR3 loop reads CASSYGSGTGPYEQYF. The CDR3 DNA reads as TGTGCCAGCAGTTACGGATCCGGGACAGGTCCATACGAGCAGTACTTC.

The chain carries TRBV5-4 and TRBJ2-2; 7 nucleotides match TRBD1. CDR3 length: 15 residues. Germline V CDR1 and CDR2: SGHNT, YYREEE (reference sequence). J was trimmed by 7 bases and V by 4 bases; bases with no gene match: 10. CDR3 DNA sequence: TGTGCCAGCAGCCCCGGACAGGACGGAGTCGGGGAGCTGTTTTTT. Translating gives CASSPGQDGVGELFF. Full variable domain (missing parts from reference TRBV5-4 and TRBJ2-2): ETGVTQSPTHLIKTRGQQVTLRCSSQSGHNTVSWYQQALGQGPQFIFQYYREEENGRGNFPPRFSGLQFPNYSSELNVNALELDDSALYLCASSPGQDGVGELFFGEGSRLTVL.

The genes are TRBV11-2 and TRBJ2-7, with D perhaps assigned TRBD1 or TRBD2 (5 bases each). From germline, CDR1 is SGHAT and CDR2 FQNNGV. The V and J ends lost 5 bases and 6 bases respectively, with 8 bases between them. The length of the CDR3 is 11 residues. The CDR3 sequence: CASSRGLEQYF. The CDR3 bases are TGTGCCAGCAGCCGGGGCCTCGAGCAGTACTTC.

The chain combines TRBV27 with TRBJ2-3; the D call may be TRBD1 or TRBD2 (5 bases each). Germline V gene sequence: CDR1 MNHEY, CDR2 SMNVEV (reference sequence). Trimming removed 3 bases from V and 3 bases from J, with 19 bases in between. The CDR3 has 17 residues. The CDR3 DNA reads as TGTGCCAGCAGTTTGGGGGAGAGACCATCCCAGACAGATACGCAGTATTTT. Translation gives CASSLGERPSQTDTQYF.

This clone was seen only once. V and J are TRBV11-3 and TRBJ2-7; 9 bases align to TRBD1. The CDR3 has 13 residues. The V and J ends lost 4 bases and 6 bases, in that order; junction bases with no gene match: 4. Germline CDR1 is SGHNT and CDR2 is YENEEA. The CDR3 region is CASSSGQGREQYF. For the CDR3, the DNA is TGTGCCAGCAGCTCGGGACAGGGCCGCGAGCAGTACTTC.

This clone occurred a few times. This chain connects TRBV7-9 to TRBJ1-5; 7 nucleotides match TRBD1. This CDR3 has 15 residues. V trimming: 5 bases; J trimming: 5 bases; junction bases outside the gene matches: 9. The germline gives CDR1 SEHNR, CDR2 FQNEAQ (reference sequence). The CDR3 DNA reads TGTGCCAGCAGCCTCGATGACAGGGTCGATCAGCCCCAGCATTTT. Its translation is CASSLDDRVDQPQHF.

The genes are TRBV29-1 and TRBJ1-2, with D unresolved. The CDR3 has 13 residues. The germline V gene has CDR1 SQVTM and CDR2 ANQGSEA. V gave up 4 bases and J gave up 2 bases, with 11 bases separating them. For the CDR3, the DNA is TGCAGCGTTGCCGCCGACTCCAACTATGGCTACACCTTC. Its protein product is CSVAADSNYGYTF.

This clone was counted only a few times. The chain couples TRBV2 to TRBJ1-1; possibly TRBD1 for D (6 bases). Trimming took off 1 base at V and 9 bases at J, with 12 bases between the two ends. The CDR3 covers 13 residues. Germline values: CDR1 SNHLY, CDR2 FYNNEI. The CDR3 DNA reads as TGTGCCAGCAGTGAAGTGACAGGATTGAAAGCTTTCTTT. It codes for CASSEVTGLKAFF. Full variable domain (remainder filled in from reference TRBV2 and TRBJ1-1): EPEVTQTPSHQVTQMGQEVILRCVPISNHLYFYWYRQILGQKVEFLVSFYNNEISEKSEIFDDQFSVERPDGSNFTLKIRSTKLEDSAMYFCASSEVTGLKAFFGQGTRLTVV.

This chain uses TRBV7-6 with TRBJ1-4; a weak D match, TRBD1 (5 bases). Germline-derived CDR1 and CDR2 are SGHVS and FNYEAQ. The ends were cut back, 5 bases at V and 10 bases at J, with 20 bases in the middle. The CDR3 has 15 amino acids. CDR3 DNA sequence: TGTGCCAGCAGCGAGCTCACCGGGACGCAGGGAAAACTGTTTTTT. Translation gives CASSELTGTQGKLFF.

V and J are TRBV4-1 and TRBJ2-1; D uncertain. The germline CDR1 and CDR2 sequences are MGHRA and YSYEKL. Trimming shortened V by 3 bases and J by 0 bases, and 18 bases separated the two germline ends. The CDR3 length is 18 residues. The CDR3 nucleotides read TGCGCCAGCAGCCAGTCGTCCGGCCTATCAGCCTCCTACAATGAGCAGTTCTTC. This encodes CASSQSSGLSASYNEQFF.

On this clone: At the DNA level, this CDR3 is encoded by other sequences in the same sample as well. V and J are TRBV6-1 and TRBJ1-2; 9 bases agree with TRBD1. V lost 6 bases to trimming and J lost 5 bases; unmatched junction nucleotides: 4. The CDR3 has 13 residues. CDR1 is MNHNS and CDR2 is SASEGT in the germline V gene. In DNA, the CDR3 is TGTGCCAGCAGACAGGGGGCAGGGTATGGCTACACCTTC. Its protein product is CASRQGAGYGYTF.

On this clone itself: The sample has other DNA sequences that encode this CDR3 too. This CDR3 is CASSFSRAYEQYF. CDR3 bases: TGTGCCAGCAGTTTCAGCAGGGCCTACGAGCAGTACTTC. The V and J genes are TRBV28 and TRBJ2-7; D possibly corresponds to TRBD1 (5 bases). CDR3 length: 13 amino acids. CDR1 and CDR2 from the germline V gene are MDHEN and SYDVKM. V gave up 3 bases and J gave up 2 bases, with 8 bases separating them.

The chain is built from TRBV4-1 and TRBJ2-7; D is tentatively TRBD1 or TRBD2 (5 bases each). With 0 bases removed from V and 3 bases from J, the gap between germline ends came to 15 bases. The CDR3 has 16 amino acids. The V gene's germline CDR1 is MGHRA and CDR2 YSYEKL. The DNA of the CDR3 is TGCGCCAGCAGCCAAGATCACCGGACTGGGGGCTACGAGCAGTACTTC. Protein sequence: CASSQDHRTGGYEQYF.

Notes on this clone: The junction and the germline gene differ at one end; a read error may be behind it. This chain connects TRBV6-1 to TRBJ2-1, with a possible D match to TRBD1 (6 bases). The CDR3 spans 15 residues. Germline CDR1 and CDR2: MNHNS and SASEGT. The DNA for the CDR3 is TGTGCCAGCAGTGATGTGGGGGCAGTATACACTGAGCAGTTCTTC. It yields the protein CASSDVGAVYTEQFF.

V is TRBV27 and J is TRBJ1-5; the D gene is possibly TRBD1 (5 bases). CDR1 is MNHEY and CDR2 is SMNVEV in the germline V gene (reference sequence). This CDR3 comprises 12 residues. V was pared by 7 bases and J by 6 bases, with 10 bases between. CDR3 DNA: TGTGCCAGCAAGGGGTCTGGTCAGCCCCAGCATTTT. Protein: CASKGSGQPQHF.

This chain connects TRBV28 to TRBJ2-7, with D perhaps assigned TRBD1 or TRBD2 (5 bases each). Germline V gene sequence: CDR1 MDHEN, CDR2 SYDVKM. The CDR3 is made up of 13 amino acids. With 5 bases removed from V and 3 bases from J, the gap between germline ends came to 11 bases. The CDR3 loop reads CASSDRGVYEQYF. CDR3 DNA sequence: TGTGCCAGCAGTGACAGAGGGGTCTACGAGCAGTACTTC.

This clone turned up a few times. Other DNA sequences from this sample encode an identical CDR3 as well. V is TRBV7-9 and J is TRBJ2-1; D ambiguous. CDR1 is SEHNR, CDR2 FQNEAQ, per germline (reference sequence). The germline V and J ends were trimmed by 5 bases and 4 bases, with 3 bases remaining between them. There are 11 residues in the CDR3. The CDR3 loop reads CASSPYNEQFF. CDR3 DNA: TGTGCCAGCAGCCCGTACAATGAGCAGTTCTTC.

The chain combines TRBV11-2 with TRBJ2-2, with D perhaps matching TRBD1 (5 bases). Germline CDR1 is SGHAT and CDR2 is FQNNGV. This CDR3 has 12 residues. Trimming removed 0 bases at V and 14 bases at J, with 10 bases between. The CDR3 coding sequence is TGTGCCAGCAGCTTAGACCAGGGAATTCTGTTTTTT. As protein: CASSLDQGILFF. The variable domain in full, completed from reference TRBV11-2 and TRBJ2-2, reads EAGVAQSPRYKIIEKRQSVAFWCNPISGHATLYWYQQILGQGPKLLIQFQNNGVVDDSQLPKDRFSAERLKGVDSTLKIQPAKLEDSAVYLCASSLDQGILFFGEGSRLTVL.

The rearrangement joins TRBV18 to TRBJ1-6; TRBD1 is a possible D gene (5 bases). Germline V CDR1 and CDR2: KGHSH, LQKENI. CDR3 size: 13 residues. Deletions cut 5 bases from V and 6 bases from J, with 8 bases between. The CDR3 DNA reads TGTGCCAGCTCAGGGACGGGTAATTCACCCCTCCACTTT. It specifies CASSGTGNSPLHF.